This T cell receptor beta chain was sequenced during a study of identical twins. This CDR3 region has 13 residues. The germline V gene encodes CDR1 DFQATT and CDR2 SNEGSKA (reference sequence). TCRdb independently ran MiXCR on the 5' RACE reads; one entry per CDR3 protein. The table shows some 900,000 distinct CDR3 sequences, with around an eighth occurring only once. The same sample was also used in a study of yellow fever vaccine responses in identical twins.

The TCR was taken from a woman aged 18-35 years in good health. The V call is TRBV20-1, the J call TRBJ2-7; TRBD2 aligns across 10 bases. Sequenced: PBMCs. The CDR3 region has the DNA TGCAGCGCCAAGCGGGAGGGCTCCTACGAGCAGTACTTC. Its protein is CSAKREGSYEQYF.